These T cell receptor beta chains were read from a single sample in a study of CD8 T cells in Susac syndrome. One entry per CDR3 protein results from TCRdb running MiXCR on the immunoSEQ multiplex PCR reads. This table holds some 200,000 distinct CDR3 sequences, 85% to 95% found once. The specimen sequenced was CD4+ T cells from PBMCs. These receptors were obtained from a human donor in good health. CDR3s include the opening cysteine and the closing phenylalanine or tryptophan. The order of the fields is J gene, V gene, clone size, D gene, CDR3 DNA, CDR3 protein. A D gene is named only where the DNA matches it firmly. Where a row states a size, it is once, few, many or the class of an expanded clone; other rows omit it.

j_call: TRBJ2-4; v_call: TRBV7-3; clone_size: -; d_call: TRBD2; cdr3_nt: TGTGCCAGCAGCGCGGGACTAGCGGAAAACATTCAGTACTTC; cdr3_aa: CASSAGLAENIQYF
j_call: TRBJ1-2; v_call: TRBV20-1; clone_size: -; d_call: -; cdr3_nt: TGCAGTGCGATACAGGGAGGTGGCTACACCTTC; cdr3_aa: CSAIQGGGYTF
j_call: TRBJ2-7; v_call: TRBV27; clone_size: -; d_call: -; cdr3_nt: TGTGCCAGCAGTCCCTGGGGCTCCTACGAGCAGTACTTC; cdr3_aa: CASSPWGSYEQYF
j_call: TRBJ2-3; v_call: TRBV29-1; clone_size: -; d_call: -; cdr3_nt: TGCAGCGTTGAAGCCGGGATTCTGGATACGCAGTATTTT; cdr3_aa: CSVEAGILDTQYF
j_call: TRBJ2-7; v_call: TRBV7-2; clone_size: -; d_call: TRBD2; cdr3_nt: TGTGCCAGCAGCTTAGCTAGCGGGCAATACGAGCAGTACTTC; cdr3_aa: CASSLASGQYEQYF
j_call: TRBJ2-1; v_call: TRBV28; clone_size: once; d_call: TRBD2; cdr3_nt: TGTGCCAGCAGTCTGACTAGCAGGAATGAGCAGTTCTTC; cdr3_aa: CASSLTSRNEQFF
j_call: TRBJ2-5; v_call: TRBV6-1; clone_size: -; d_call: TRBD1; cdr3_nt: TGTGCCAGCAGTACGGCGACAGGGGGTATTGGAGAGACCCAGTACTTC; cdr3_aa: CASSTATGGIGETQYF
j_call: TRBJ1-2; v_call: TRBV28; clone_size: -; d_call: -; cdr3_nt: TGTGCCAGCAGTTTACCTTCCGGGACCTTAGGAGGGAATGGCTACACCTTC; cdr3_aa: CASSLPSGTLGGNGYTF
j_call: TRBJ1-1; v_call: TRBV20-1; clone_size: -; d_call: -; cdr3_nt: TGCAGTGCTAGGGTTGGGGGATTACCTGAAGCTTTCTTT; cdr3_aa: CSARVGGLPEAFF
j_call: TRBJ2-4; v_call: TRBV5-1; clone_size: -; d_call: -; cdr3_nt: TGCGCCAGCAGCTTGGGAGGCACCGCAAAAAACATTCAGTACTTC; cdr3_aa: CASSLGGTAKNIQYF
j_call: TRBJ2-7; v_call: TRBV7-6; clone_size: once; d_call: -; cdr3_nt: TGTGCCAGCAGCTTGAATATCGGTAGCTACGAGCAGTACTTC; cdr3_aa: CASSLNIGSYEQYF
j_call: TRBJ2-5; v_call: TRBV27; clone_size: -; d_call: TRBD1; cdr3_nt: TGTGCCAGCAGTTTATTAGGGGGCCTATTAGAGACCCAGTACTTC; cdr3_aa: CASSLLGGLLETQYF
j_call: TRBJ2-1; v_call: TRBV7-9; clone_size: -; d_call: -; cdr3_nt: TGTGCCAGCAGCCCAGGGACTTATAACAATGAGCAGTTCTTC; cdr3_aa: CASSPGTYNNEQFF
j_call: TRBJ1-2; v_call: TRBV5-1; clone_size: -; d_call: -; cdr3_nt: TGCGCCAGCAGCGCCACCAGGGGTAACTATGGCTACACCTTC; cdr3_aa: CASSATRGNYGYTF
j_call: TRBJ2-3; v_call: TRBV21-1; clone_size: -; d_call: -; cdr3_nt: TGTGCCAGCAGCAAAGGTCGACTCCGCACAGATACGCAGTATTTT; cdr3_aa: CASSKGRLRTDTQYF
j_call: TRBJ1-5; v_call: TRBV7-2; clone_size: -; d_call: -; cdr3_nt: TGTGCCAGCAGAAGTAATAGCAATCAGCCCCAGCATTTT; cdr3_aa: CASRSNSNQPQHF
j_call: TRBJ2-7; v_call: TRBV6-2/TRBV6-3; clone_size: -; d_call: -; cdr3_nt: TGTGCCAGCAGTTTTGGACTGGATCTCGAGCAGTACTTC; cdr3_aa: CASSFGLDLEQYF
j_call: TRBJ2-5; v_call: TRBV30; clone_size: -; d_call: -; cdr3_nt: TGTGCCTGGAGTTGGGGGGAGACCCAGTACTTC; cdr3_aa: CAWSWGETQYF
j_call: TRBJ2-7; v_call: TRBV19; clone_size: -; d_call: -; cdr3_nt: TGTGCCAGTAGTCTCAGCCCCTACGAGCAGTACTTC; cdr3_aa: CASSLSPYEQYF
j_call: TRBJ2-7; v_call: TRBV18; clone_size: once; d_call: TRBD1; cdr3_nt: TGTGCCAGCTCACCGGTACAGGGGCACTACGAGCAGTACTTC; cdr3_aa: CASSPVQGHYEQYF
j_call: TRBJ1-1; v_call: TRBV2; clone_size: -; d_call: TRBD1; cdr3_nt: TGTGCCAGCAGTGAACGCTCAGGGGGTGCTTTCTTT; cdr3_aa: CASSERSGGAFF
j_call: TRBJ2-7; v_call: TRBV6-2/TRBV6-3; clone_size: -; d_call: -; cdr3_nt: TGTGCCAGCAGTTACTCGGGGCGGGACTCCGAGCAGTACTTC; cdr3_aa: CASSYSGRDSEQYF
j_call: TRBJ2-6; v_call: TRBV4-2; clone_size: -; d_call: -; cdr3_nt: TGTGCCAGCAGCCAAGCGGGGCGCTCTGGGGCCAACGTCCTGACTTTC; cdr3_aa: CASSQAGRSGANVLTF
j_call: TRBJ2-1; v_call: TRBV6-2/TRBV6-3; clone_size: -; d_call: TRBD2; cdr3_nt: TGTGCCAGCAGTTACAACCCTAGCGGGAGGTGGATTCCGGTCTTC; cdr3_aa: CASSYNPSGRWIPVF
j_call: TRBJ2-5; v_call: TRBV29-1; clone_size: -; d_call: TRBD1; cdr3_nt: TGCAGCGTTGAAGTAACAGGGGGACGCGAGACCCAGTACTTC; cdr3_aa: CSVEVTGGRETQYF
j_call: TRBJ1-5; v_call: TRBV3-1; clone_size: -; d_call: TRBD1; cdr3_nt: TGTGCCAGCAGCCAAGAACGACAGGGTGTGGGCAATCAGCCCCAGCATTTT; cdr3_aa: CASSQERQGVGNQPQHF
j_call: TRBJ2-1; v_call: TRBV20-1; clone_size: -; d_call: -; cdr3_nt: TGCAGTGCTAGTTACGGGCGCTTCCATGAGCAGTTCTTC; cdr3_aa: CSASYGRFHEQFF
j_call: TRBJ2-7; v_call: TRBV7-8; clone_size: few; d_call: -; cdr3_nt: TGTGCCAGCCGCGGGCGCGGGCGGCTCGAGCAGTACTTC; cdr3_aa: CASRGRGRLEQYF
j_call: TRBJ1-2; v_call: TRBV30; clone_size: -; d_call: TRBD1; cdr3_nt: TGTGCCTGGAGTCATTGGGAGACGGGACAGCTTTATGGCTACACCTTC; cdr3_aa: CAWSHWETGQLYGYTF
j_call: TRBJ1-1; v_call: TRBV5-6; clone_size: -; d_call: -; cdr3_nt: TGTGCCAGCAGCTTGTTTACGAACACTGAAGCTTTCTTT; cdr3_aa: CASSLFTNTEAFF
j_call: TRBJ2-3; v_call: TRBV28; clone_size: few; d_call: -; cdr3_nt: TGTGCCAGCAGTACACCTAGCACAGATACGCAGTATTTT; cdr3_aa: CASSTPSTDTQYF
j_call: TRBJ2-7; v_call: TRBV14; clone_size: -; d_call: -; cdr3_nt: TGTGCCAGCAGCCCCCTTCGACTGGACTACGAGCAGTACTTC; cdr3_aa: CASSPLRLDYEQYF
j_call: TRBJ2-7; v_call: TRBV29-1; clone_size: -; d_call: TRBD2; cdr3_nt: TGCAGCGTTCGGACTAGCGGAGAGGGTGAGCAGTACTTC; cdr3_aa: CSVRTSGEGEQYF
j_call: TRBJ2-1; v_call: TRBV30; clone_size: -; d_call: TRBD2; cdr3_nt: TGTGCCTGGTATACCAGCGGGGCCCCCTACAATGAGCAGTTCTTC; cdr3_aa: CAWYTSGAPYNEQFF
j_call: TRBJ2-5; v_call: TRBV11-2; clone_size: -; d_call: -; cdr3_nt: TGTGCCAGCAGCCCCACTCCCAGAGAGACCCAGTACTTC; cdr3_aa: CASSPTPRETQYF
j_call: TRBJ1-4; v_call: TRBV7-9; clone_size: -; d_call: -; cdr3_nt: TGTGCCAGGGAGGATGAGGGGCCAAATGAAAAACTGTTTTTT; cdr3_aa: CAREDEGPNEKLFF
j_call: TRBJ2-7; v_call: TRBV7-8; clone_size: -; d_call: -; cdr3_nt: TGTGCCAGCAGCTTCGACGGCTCCTACGAGCAGTACTTC; cdr3_aa: CASSFDGSYEQYF
j_call: TRBJ2-3; v_call: TRBV20-1; clone_size: -; d_call: TRBD2; cdr3_nt: TGCAGTGCTAGTAGGGGCGGGAGGGACACAGATACGCAGTATTTT; cdr3_aa: CSASRGGRDTDTQYF
j_call: TRBJ2-1; v_call: TRBV28; clone_size: once; d_call: -; cdr3_nt: TGTGCCAGCAGTCCGAATTACAATGAGCAGTTCTTC; cdr3_aa: CASSPNYNEQFF
j_call: TRBJ2-3; v_call: TRBV30; clone_size: once; d_call: TRBD2; cdr3_nt: TGTGCCTGGAGTGAGGTCCTAGCGGGAGACCCGGGTACGCAGTATTTT; cdr3_aa: CAWSEVLAGDPGTQYF
j_call: TRBJ2-1; v_call: TRBV13; clone_size: -; d_call: -; cdr3_nt: TGTGCCAGCAGCCCTCGACTAGCCTACAATGAGCAGTTCTTC; cdr3_aa: CASSPRLAYNEQFF
j_call: TRBJ2-1; v_call: TRBV4-3; clone_size: -; d_call: TRBD2; cdr3_nt: TGCGCCAGCAGCCAAGATCCTGCTAGCGGGAGTGAAGAGTTCTTC; cdr3_aa: CASSQDPASGSEEFF
j_call: TRBJ2-7; v_call: TRBV9; clone_size: -; d_call: -; cdr3_nt: TGTGCCAGCAGCGTAGTAGCGGACACCTACGAGCAGTACTTC; cdr3_aa: CASSVVADTYEQYF
j_call: TRBJ2-1; v_call: TRBV18; clone_size: few; d_call: TRBD2; cdr3_nt: TGTGCCAGCTCACCCGGACTAGCGGGAATCAATGAGCAGTTCTTC; cdr3_aa: CASSPGLAGINEQFF
j_call: TRBJ2-7; v_call: TRBV5-1; clone_size: -; d_call: -; cdr3_nt: TGCGCCAGCAGCTTGGCCGGGTCTGCCAACGAGCAGTACTTC; cdr3_aa: CASSLAGSANEQYF
j_call: TRBJ2-7; v_call: TRBV2; clone_size: -; d_call: -; cdr3_nt: TGTGCCAGCAGTGTATCAGGGGCGATAAGACCTAGTCGGCAGTACTTC; cdr3_aa: CASSVSGAIRPSRQYF
j_call: TRBJ2-1; v_call: TRBV20-1; clone_size: -; d_call: TRBD2; cdr3_nt: TGCAGTGCGCATTCGGGGGCCCTAGCGGGAGGGCTAAACAATGAGCAGTTCTTC; cdr3_aa: CSAHSGALAGGLNNEQFF
j_call: TRBJ1-1; v_call: TRBV29-1; clone_size: -; d_call: -; cdr3_nt: TGCAGCGGGGCTAGACGGAACACTGAAGCTTTCTTT; cdr3_aa: CSGARRNTEAFF
j_call: TRBJ2-1; v_call: TRBV5-1; clone_size: -; d_call: -; cdr3_nt: TGCGCCAGCAGTTGGAGGGGCGGTGAGCAGTTCTTC; cdr3_aa: CASSWRGGEQFF